This T cell receptor (beta chain) was identified during a study of CXCR3-negative and CXCR3-positive naive CD8 T cells. The CDR3 contains 14 residues. Looked up from germline, CDR1 is SGHAT and CDR2 is FQNNGV. As regards this clonotype: Antigen: not known.

All TRB cDNA libraries came from 5' RACE performed with UMI labels. TCRdb derives one entry per CDR3 protein from the 5' RACE reads, leaving out DNA. The repertoire shows 150,000 to 180,000 distinct CDR3 sequences; the top ten hold about 0.44%. Points from the study as a whole: In CXCR3-positive naive cells, the TRB CDR3s were more hydrophobic than in CXCR3-negative naive cells.

The TCR originated in a human donor in good health. Some clones in this sample may be carry-over from other donors' samples. The chain carries TRBV11-2 and TRBJ1-2; TCRdb picks TRBD1, but there is no DNA to check that call. The sequencing sample was made of naive CXCR3+ CD8+ T cells from blood. Subset here: CD45RO-CCR7+CD27+CD95- naive CD8+ T cells expressing CXCR3 (TNR3+). The CDR3 here is CASRPTGGPYGYTF.